A selection of T cell receptor beta chains follows, all from one sample in a study of cytomegalovirus exposure and HLA in healthy donors. The table came from immunoSEQ multiplex PCR; TCRdb's copy has only in-frame clones and leaves some out. This table holds roughly 110,000 clones, 79% found once. Sequencing was done on a sample of PBMCs. The source is a young woman in good health and CMV-seropositive. Each CDR3 is given without its conserved first and last residue. Rows give clone size only sometimes, using once, few, many, or a class for an expanded clone.

v_call	j_call	clone_size	cdr3_aa
TRBV6-1	TRBJ1-2	few	ASSEGVTGGGYT
TRBV11-2	TRBJ2-7	.	ASSPLAGEKRLYEQY
TRBV5-1	TRBJ2-7	once	ASSLTGTGDEQY
TRBV6-1	TRBJ2-7	.	ASSAGLAGGYEQY
TRBV13	TRBJ2-2	.	ASSLAGTNTGELF
TRBV5-6	TRBJ1-5	.	ASSLGDRGNQPQH
TRBV7-7	TRBJ2-7	once	ASSRGVEDEQY
TRBV6-4	TRBJ2-7	.	ASRPDTTTYEQY
TRBV7-9	TRBJ2-1	.	ASSPGLAGDPGYNEQF
TRBV6-5	TRBJ1-5	.	ASSRRGGPQH
TRBV5-4	TRBJ2-3	.	ASSPGLAVKGDTQY
TRBV12-5	TRBJ2-7	.	ASGQPRDRGYEQY
TRBV7-9	TRBJ2-3	.	ASSYGTSGRLTDTQY
TRBV5-1	TRBJ1-2	.	ASSKSTQAYGYT
TRBV9	TRBJ2-7	.	ASSPGTGKGYEQY
TRBV9	TRBJ2-7	.	ASSVDSAGGVYEQY